The rows below give T cell receptor beta chains drawn from one sample of a study of tumor-infiltrating lymphocytes in primary liver carcinoma. TCRdb re-analysed the multiplex PCR reads in MiXCR, keeping a single row per CDR3 protein. The sample lists 75,000 to 80,000 distinct CDR3 sequences, around 66% seen once, with roughly 25% in the top ten. Sequenced sample: tumor-adjacent normal liver tissue. These receptors were taken from a man aged 40-49 years with primary liver carcinoma and hepatitis B virus infection. CDR3s include the opening cysteine and the closing phenylalanine or tryptophan. A D gene is named only where the DNA matches it firmly. Not all rows give a size; the values are once, few, many and, for expanded clones, a class.

size	J	D	length	V	DNA	CDR3
-	TRBJ2-2	-	15	TRBV6-6	TGTGCCAGCACTACATGGGGGGCGAACACCGGGAAGCTGTTTTTT	CASTTWGANTGKLFF
many	TRBJ2-1	-	15	TRBV14	TGTGCCAGCAGCCTACAGAGGAGCTCCTACAATGAGCAGTTCTTC	CASSLQRSSYNEQFF
once	TRBJ2-3	TRBD2	19	TRBV28	TGTGCCAGCAGGCCTACCGGGACTAGCAGGAGCTCCAACGCTTTATTTCGGTATTTT	CASRPTGTSRSSNALFRYF
many	TRBJ2-5	TRBD2	15	TRBV29-1	TGCAGCGTTCGGACTAGCGGGAGTTGGGCAGAGACCCAGTACTTC	CSVRTSGSWAETQYF
-	TRBJ2-1	-	15	TRBV12-3/TRBV12-4	TGTGCCAACAATACCGGGATTATCTCCTACAATGAGCAGTTCTTC	CANNTGIISYNEQFF
many	TRBJ2-5	TRBD2	17	TRBV14	TGTGCCAGCAGCCAAGATTCAGGACTAGCGCAACAAGAGACCCAGTACTTC	CASSQDSGLAQQETQYF
-	TRBJ2-5	-	11	TRBV28	TGTGCCTGCAGTAATCCCGAGGCCCAGTACTTC	CACSNPEAQYF
few	TRBJ2-2	TRBD2	15	TRBV7-9	TGTGCCAGCAGTAGCGGGCGGGCACCCACCGGGGAGCTGTTTTTT	CASSSGRAPTGELFF
many	TRBJ2-7	-	15	TRBV30	TGTGCCTGGAGTCCAGTTGGGCGGGGCTCCTACGAGCAGTACTTC	CAWSPVGRGSYEQYF
few	TRBJ2-3	TRBD2	15	TRBV6-2/TRBV6-3	TGTGCCAGCAGCCGCGGACTAGCGGGAGGCGATACGCAGTATTTT	CASSRGLAGGDTQYF
-	TRBJ2-1	-	11	TRBV30	TGTGTCAGGAGTGTACTCAATGAGCAGTTCTTC	CVRSVLNEQFF
-	TRBJ2-3	TRBD1	15	TRBV25-1	TGTGCCAGCAGTGGACAGGGTATCCCCACAGATACGCAGTATTTT	CASSGQGIPTDTQYF
once	TRBJ1-5	-	13	TRBV30	TGTGCCTGGAGGGATCGGGGCAATCAGCCCCAGCATTTT	CAWRDRGNQPQHF
-	TRBJ2-7	TRBD1	14	TRBV4-2	TGTGCCACCAGCCCCCCGACAGGGCTCAACGAGCAGTACTTC	CATSPPTGLNEQYF
-	TRBJ2-1	-	13	TRBV11-2	TGTGCCAGCAACCACGGGTCCCCGAATGTGCAGTTCTTC	CASNHGSPNVQFF
many	TRBJ2-3	-	11	TRBV29-1	TGCGGCTTTGGGGGCACAGATATGCAGTATTTT	CGFGGTDMQYF
many	TRBJ2-7	TRBD2	17	TRBV10-2	TGCGCCAGCAGCTCCCCGGGACTAGCGGGAGGGGGTTACGAGCAGTACTTC	CASSSPGLAGGGYEQYF
once	TRBJ2-3	TRBD1	16	TRBV28	TGTGCCAACAGTGTTTGGACAGGGTCGAGTCTCGATACGCAGTATTTT	CANSVWTGSSLDTQYF
-	TRBJ2-2	TRBD2	16	TRBV4-2	TGTGCCAGCAGCCAAGACCTAGCGGCGGACACCGGGGAGCTGTTTTTT	CASSQDLAADTGELFF
many	TRBJ2-6	-	16	TRBV5-7	TGTGCCAGCAGCTTGGCGGGAACCTCTGGGGCCAACGTCCTGACTTTC	CASSLAGTSGANVLTF
few	TRBJ2-3	-	13	TRBV30	TGTGTCTGGAGTTACCAGGGGAGAGATACGCAGTATTTT	CVWSYQGRDTQYF
-	TRBJ2-7	-	13	TRBV11-2	TGTGCCAGTGGCTTCGGAGGGGCTAGCGAACAGTACTTC	CASGFGGASEQYF
many	TRBJ2-3	-	15	TRBV6-5	TGTGCCAGCAGGGGCTTAGCGCCTAGCACAGATACGCAGTATTTT	CASRGLAPSTDTQYF
-	TRBJ2-5	-	14	TRBV6-1	TGTGCCAGCAATGCAGGATTAGTCCAGGAGACCCAGTACTTC	CASNAGLVQETQYF
-	TRBJ2-7	-	13	TRBV6-2/TRBV6-3	TGTGTCAACAGTTACGAGGTATCCTACGAGCAGTACTTC	CVNSYEVSYEQYF
-	TRBJ1-3	-	15	TRBV20-1	TGCAGTGCTAGTCATTTCGGGGTTGGAGGAAACACCATATATTTT	CSASHFGVGGNTIYF
-	TRBJ2-5	TRBD1	13	TRBV11-2	TGTGTCAGCAGCGCGACAGGGGGCGAGACCCAGTACTTC	CVSSATGGETQYF
few	TRBJ2-5	-	14	TRBV28	TGTGCCAGCAGCACCCTGACTGGAAAAGAGACCCACTACTTC	CASSTLTGKETHYF
once	TRBJ2-1	TRBD2	15	TRBV6-5	TGTGCCAGCAGGACTAGCTGGTACTCCTACAATGATCAGTTCTTC	CASRTSWYSYNDQFF
-	TRBJ1-2	TRBD1	15	TRBV28	TGTGTCAGCAGTTCCGGACAGGGGGCTAGGTATGGCTACACCTTC	CVSSSGQGARYGYTF
-	TRBJ1-1	-	14	TRBV6-2/TRBV6-3	TGTGCCGGCAGTCTTACGAGGGGGAACACTGAAGCTTTCTTT	CAGSLTRGNTEAFF
-	TRBJ2-2	-	13	TRBV11-1	TGTGCCCGCAGCGTAGTACGTTTCGGGGAGCTGTTCTTT	CARSVVRFGELFF
-	TRBJ2-1	-	16	TRBV5-6	TGTGCCTGCAGCTCGGACTCCTCTAGCTCCTACACTGAGCAGTTCTTC	CACSSDSSSSYTEQFF
-	TRBJ2-1	-	14	TRBV24-1	TGTGCCACCAGTGATTTGTCAGGGAAGGATGAGCAGTTCTTC	CATSDLSGKDEQFF
-	TRBJ1-2	TRBD1	15	TRBV7-9	TGTGCCAGCAGCTCAACCGGGACAGGGAGCTATGGCTTCACCTTT	CASSSTGTGSYGFTF
-	TRBJ2-5	-	12	TRBV5-5	TGTGCCAGAAGCTTGTACTGGGAGACCCAGTACTTC	CARSLYWETQYF
-	TRBJ2-3	TRBD2	14	TRBV29-1	TGCAGCGTTGAGACTAGCCTTAGCACAGATACGCAATATTTT	CSVETSLSTDTQYF
few	TRBJ1-2	-	12	TRBV6-5	TGTGGCACCCTAGACCTTGCCGCAATGCACACCTTC	CGTLDLAAMHTF
-	TRBJ2-2	-	15	TRBV2	TGTGCCAGCAGGCTGGAAAGGGGAATCACCTGGGAGCTGTTTTTT	CASRLERGITWELFF
-	TRBJ1-5	-	15	TRBV20-1	TGCAGTGCTAGACGACACCCGGCGGGCAATCAGCCCCATCATTTT	CSARRHPAGNQPHHF